This entry features one T cell receptor (beta chain) sequence. The data stem from a study of blood T cell repertoires in COVID-19. As processed by the authors: Amplified reference gene primers provided the basis for estimating nucleated cell counts. Clones were read by immunoSEQ multiplex PCR, and TCRdb kept only the in-frame ones, dropping some. V and J calls and clone size are those listed in that table; D and trimming were worked out from the DNA. The table shows fewer than 70,000 clones, with 60% to 85% occurring only once. Sequencing was carried out using peripheral blood. The source is a human donor in a cohort sampled during active COVID-19.

The CDR3: CASSQEGWTMTNTGELFF. The CDR3 DNA reads as TGTGCCAGCAGCCAAGAGGGTTGGACAATGACCAACACCGGGGAGCTGTTTTTT. The V and J genes are TRBV4-2 and TRBJ2-2; weak D call: TRBD1 (5 bases). From germline, CDR1 is LGHNA and CDR2 YNFKEQ. The CDR3 runs 18 residues. Trimming pared 0 bases from V and 2 bases from J, leaving 16 bases between.